This T cell receptor beta chain was captured in a study of shared clonotypes between healthy human individuals. The repertoire was sequenced with immunoSEQ multiplex PCR; TCRdb's copy has only in-frame clones and lacks some. The data contain about 2 million clones, 85% to 95% of them singletons. CDR3 length: 14 amino acids. Deletions cut 5 bases from V and 3 bases from J, with 14 bases between. Per the germline V gene, CDR1 is SGHVS and CDR2 is FQNEAQ. This receptor was obtained from a man aged 18-30 years in good health. The chain uses TRBV7-8 and TRBJ2-7; the D is unclear. The sequenced material came from naive CD4+ T cells sorted from blood. Specified subset: CD45RA+ positively selected. CDR3 sequence reads: CASSPDPVGYEQYF. The CDR3 DNA sequence: TGTGCCAGCAGCCCAGACCCGGTGGGCTACGAGCAGTACTTC.